This paragraph reports one T cell receptor (beta chain). Its antigen is currently unknown. This table comes from immunoSEQ multiplex PCR, and its TCRdb copy is limited to in-frame clones, with some not included. This table holds some 56,000 clones, 86% found once. Germline CDR1 and CDR2: LGHNA and YSLEER. The CDR3 spans 15 residues. V was cut by 0 bases and J by 9 bases, with 15 bases left in between. The entry originates in a study of T cells in localized non-small cell lung cancer. Study-wide points: Heterogeneity remains possible, as sequencing covered one tumor region only. The greatest T cell clonality was found in uninvolved adjacent lung (higher than in tumor).

Here the sequenced sample was peripheral blood, taken before any cancer treatment. This chain uses TRBV4-3 with TRBJ1-3, with D perhaps matching TRBD1 (6 bases). This sequence originates from a woman aged 40-69 years with stage I lung adenocarcinoma. In DNA form, the CDR3 reads TGCGCCAGCAGCCAAGAACTTACAGGGTGGTTCACCATATATTTT. Its translation: CASSQELTGWFTIYF.